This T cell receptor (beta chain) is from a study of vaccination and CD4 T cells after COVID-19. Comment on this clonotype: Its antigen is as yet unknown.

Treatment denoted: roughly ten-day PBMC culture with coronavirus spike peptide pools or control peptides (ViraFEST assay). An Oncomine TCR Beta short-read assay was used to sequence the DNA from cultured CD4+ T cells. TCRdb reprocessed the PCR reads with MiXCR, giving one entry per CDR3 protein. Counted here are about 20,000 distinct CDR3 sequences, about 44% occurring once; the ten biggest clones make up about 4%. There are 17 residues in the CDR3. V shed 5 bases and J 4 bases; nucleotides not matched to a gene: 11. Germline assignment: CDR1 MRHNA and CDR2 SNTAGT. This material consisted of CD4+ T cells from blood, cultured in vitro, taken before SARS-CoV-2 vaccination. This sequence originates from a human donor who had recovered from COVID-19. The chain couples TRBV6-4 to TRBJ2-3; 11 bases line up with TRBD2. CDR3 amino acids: CASSPGWTSGSSDTQYF. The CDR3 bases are TGTGCCAGCAGTCCAGGGTGGACTAGCGGGTCTTCAGATACGCAGTATTTT.